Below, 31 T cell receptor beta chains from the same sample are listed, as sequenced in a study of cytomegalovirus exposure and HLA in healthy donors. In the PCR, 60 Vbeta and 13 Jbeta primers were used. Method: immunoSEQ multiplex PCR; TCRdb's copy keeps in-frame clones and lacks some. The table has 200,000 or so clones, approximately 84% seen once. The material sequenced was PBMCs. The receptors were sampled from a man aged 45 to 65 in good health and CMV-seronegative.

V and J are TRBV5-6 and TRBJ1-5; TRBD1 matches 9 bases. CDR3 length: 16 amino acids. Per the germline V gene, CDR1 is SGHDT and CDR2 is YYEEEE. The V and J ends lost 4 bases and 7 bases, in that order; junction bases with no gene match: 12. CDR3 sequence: CASSRTRDRVDQPQHF. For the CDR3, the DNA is TGTGCCAGCAGCCGGACCCGGGACAGGGTAGACCAGCCCCAGCATTTT.

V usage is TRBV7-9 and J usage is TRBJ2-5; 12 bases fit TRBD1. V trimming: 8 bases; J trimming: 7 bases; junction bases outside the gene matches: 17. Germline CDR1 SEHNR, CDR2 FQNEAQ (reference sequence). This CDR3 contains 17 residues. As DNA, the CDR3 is TGTGCCAGCGGACCACCTCCGGGACAGGGGGCGAGAGGGACCCAGTACTTC. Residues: CASGPPPGQGARGTQYF.

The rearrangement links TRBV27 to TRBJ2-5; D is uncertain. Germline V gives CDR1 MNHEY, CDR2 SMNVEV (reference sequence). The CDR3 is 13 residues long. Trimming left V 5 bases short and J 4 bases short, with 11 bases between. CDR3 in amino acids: CASSPSFRETQYF. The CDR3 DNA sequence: TGTGCCAGCAGTCCTTCCTTCCGAGAGACCCAGTACTTC.

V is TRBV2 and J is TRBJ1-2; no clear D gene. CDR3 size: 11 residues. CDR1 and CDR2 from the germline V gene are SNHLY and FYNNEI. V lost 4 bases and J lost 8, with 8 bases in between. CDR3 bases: TGTGCCAGCAGTGTACATTTGGGCTACACCTTC. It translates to CASSVHLGYTF.

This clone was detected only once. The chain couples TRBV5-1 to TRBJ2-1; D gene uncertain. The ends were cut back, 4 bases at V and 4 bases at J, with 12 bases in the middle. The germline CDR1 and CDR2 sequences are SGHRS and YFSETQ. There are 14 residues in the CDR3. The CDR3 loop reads CASSTNGKYNEQFF. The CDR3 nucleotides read TGCGCCAGCAGCACTAACGGCAAATACAATGAGCAGTTCTTC.

The DNA for the CDR3 is TGTGCCAGCAGCGTCGGTCCACTCCCCTCCTACGAGCAGTACTTC. This translates into CASSVGPLPSYEQYF. The chain has TRBV9 and TRBJ2-7; D unresolved. CDR1 SGDLS and CDR2 YYNGEE come from the germline V gene. The CDR3 runs 15 residues. Between the trimmed V and J ends, which lost 2 bases and 0 bases, there was a span of 12 bases.

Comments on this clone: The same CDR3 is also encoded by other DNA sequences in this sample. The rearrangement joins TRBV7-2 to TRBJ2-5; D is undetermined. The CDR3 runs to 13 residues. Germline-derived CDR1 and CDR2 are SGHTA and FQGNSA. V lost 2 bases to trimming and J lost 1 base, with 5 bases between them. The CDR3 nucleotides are TGTGCCAGCAGCTTACACAGCCAAGAGACCCAGTACTTC. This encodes CASSLHSQETQYF.

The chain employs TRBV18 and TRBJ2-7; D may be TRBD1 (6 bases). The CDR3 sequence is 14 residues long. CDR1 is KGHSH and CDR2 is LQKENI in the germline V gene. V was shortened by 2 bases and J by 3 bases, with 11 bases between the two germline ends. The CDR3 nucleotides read TGTGCCAGCTCACCAGGGACCAGGGGCTACGAGCAGTACTTC. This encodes CASSPGTRGYEQYF. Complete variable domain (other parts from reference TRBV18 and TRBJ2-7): NAGVMQNPRHLVRRRGQEARLRCSPMKGHSHVYWYRQLPEEGLKFMVYLQKENIIDESGMPKERFSAEFPKEGPSILRIQQVVRGDSAAYFCASSPGTRGYEQYFGPGTRLTVT.

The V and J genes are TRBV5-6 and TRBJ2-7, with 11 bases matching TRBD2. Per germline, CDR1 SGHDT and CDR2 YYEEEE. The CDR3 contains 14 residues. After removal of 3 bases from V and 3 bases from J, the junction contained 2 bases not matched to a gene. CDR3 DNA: TGTGCCAGCAGCTCGGGACTAGCGGACTACGAGCAGTACTTC. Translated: CASSSGLADYEQYF. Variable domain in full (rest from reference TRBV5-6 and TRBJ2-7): DAGVTQSPTHLIKTRGQQVTLRCSPKSGHDTVSWYQQALGQGPQFIFQYYEEEERQRGNFPDRFSGHQFPNYSSELNVNALLLGDSALYLCASSSGLADYEQYFGPGTRLTVT.

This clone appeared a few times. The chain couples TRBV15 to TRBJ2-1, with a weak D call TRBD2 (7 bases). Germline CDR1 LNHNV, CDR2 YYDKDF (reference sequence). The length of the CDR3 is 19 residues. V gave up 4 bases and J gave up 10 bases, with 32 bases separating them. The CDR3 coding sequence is TGTGCCACCAGCACCTATGGGAGGGGGGCCTTAATTGATATAGGCGAGCAGTTCTTC. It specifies CATSTYGRGALIDIGEQFF. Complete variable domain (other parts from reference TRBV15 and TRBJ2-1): DAMVIQNPRYQVTQFGKPVTLSCSQTLNHNVMYWYQQKSSQAPKLLFHYYDKDFNNEADTPDNFQSRRPNTSFCFLDIRSPGLGDTAMYLCATSTYGRGALIDIGEQFFGPGTRLTVL.

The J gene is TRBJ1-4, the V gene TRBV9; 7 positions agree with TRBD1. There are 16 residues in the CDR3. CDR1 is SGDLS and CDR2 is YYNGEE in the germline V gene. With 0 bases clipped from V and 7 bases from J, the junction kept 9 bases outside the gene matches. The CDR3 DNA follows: TGTGCCAGCAGCGTAGGTCCGACAGGGTCTAGTGAAAAACTGTTTTTT. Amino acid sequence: CASSVGPTGSSEKLFF.

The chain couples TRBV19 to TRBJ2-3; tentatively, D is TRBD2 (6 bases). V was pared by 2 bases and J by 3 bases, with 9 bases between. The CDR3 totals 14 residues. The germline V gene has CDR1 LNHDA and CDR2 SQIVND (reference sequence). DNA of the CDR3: TGTGCCAGTAGTATATTGGAGGGAACAGATACGCAGTATTTT. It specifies CASSILEGTDTQYF.

Written as DNA, the CDR3 is TGTGCCAGCATGACAGGGTGGAACACTGAAGCTTTCTTT. It encodes CASMTGWNTEAFF. The chain employs TRBV6-1 and TRBJ1-1; 7 positions match TRBD1. V lost 7 bases and J lost 1; bases outside the gene matches: 3. This CDR3 has 13 residues. Per germline, CDR1 MNHNS and CDR2 SASEGT.

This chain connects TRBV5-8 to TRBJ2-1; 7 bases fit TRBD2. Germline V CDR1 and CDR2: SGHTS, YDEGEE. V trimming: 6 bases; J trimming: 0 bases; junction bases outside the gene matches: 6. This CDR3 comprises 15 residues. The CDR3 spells CASNLRGVSYNEQFF. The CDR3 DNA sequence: TGTGCCAGCAACCTCCGGGGGGTCTCCTACAATGAGCAGTTCTTC.

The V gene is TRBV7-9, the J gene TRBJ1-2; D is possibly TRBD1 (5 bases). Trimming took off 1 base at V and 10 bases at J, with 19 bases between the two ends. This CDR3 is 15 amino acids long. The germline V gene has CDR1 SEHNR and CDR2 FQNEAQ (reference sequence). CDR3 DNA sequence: TGTGCCAGCAGCTTAGGCGGGACCCGCTCCTTGGACTACACCTTC. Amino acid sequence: CASSLGGTRSLDYTF. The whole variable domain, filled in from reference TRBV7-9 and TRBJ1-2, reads DTGVSQNPRHKITKRGQNVTFRCDPISEHNRLYWYRQTLGQGPEFLTYFQNEAQLEKSRLLSDRFSAERPKGSFSTLEIQRTEQGDSAMYLCASSLGGTRSLDYTFGSGTRLTVV.

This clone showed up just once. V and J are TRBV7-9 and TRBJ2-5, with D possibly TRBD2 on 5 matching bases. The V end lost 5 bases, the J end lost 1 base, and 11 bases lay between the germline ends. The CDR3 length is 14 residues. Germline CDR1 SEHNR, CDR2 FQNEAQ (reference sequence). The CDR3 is CASSHWTLQETQYF. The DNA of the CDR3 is TGTGCCAGCAGCCATTGGACTCTCCAAGAGACCCAGTACTTC.

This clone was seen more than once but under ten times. The CDR3 is CASSPFPGQPQHF. In DNA form, the CDR3 reads TGTGCCAGCAGCCCCTTCCCAGGGCAGCCCCAGCATTTT. V gene TRBV9 combines with J gene TRBJ1-5, with a weak D call TRBD1 (5 bases). CDR1 and CDR2 (germline): SGDLS, YYNGEE. V lost 4 bases and J 7 bases, leaving 12 bases between the germline ends. This CDR3 spans 13 amino acids.

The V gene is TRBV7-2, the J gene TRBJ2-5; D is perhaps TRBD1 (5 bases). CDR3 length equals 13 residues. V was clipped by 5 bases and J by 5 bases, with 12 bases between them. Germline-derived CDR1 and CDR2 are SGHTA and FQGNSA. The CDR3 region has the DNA TGTGCCAGCAGCCAAGACAGACCCGAGACCCAGTACTTC. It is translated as CASSQDRPETQYF.

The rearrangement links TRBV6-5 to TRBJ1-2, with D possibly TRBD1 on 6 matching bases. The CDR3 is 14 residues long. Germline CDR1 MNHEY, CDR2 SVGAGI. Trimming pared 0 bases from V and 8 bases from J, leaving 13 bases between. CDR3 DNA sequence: TGTGCCAGCAGTTACTCCGTCCGGGGGGGCGGCTACACCTTC. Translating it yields CASSYSVRGGGYTF.

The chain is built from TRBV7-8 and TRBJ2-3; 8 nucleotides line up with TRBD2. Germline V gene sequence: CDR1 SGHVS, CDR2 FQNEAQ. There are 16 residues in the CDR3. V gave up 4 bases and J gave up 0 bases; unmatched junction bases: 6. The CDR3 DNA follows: TGTGCCAGCAGCTATCTTGCGGGGGGAAGCACAGATACGCAGTATTTT. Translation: CASSYLAGGSTDTQYF.

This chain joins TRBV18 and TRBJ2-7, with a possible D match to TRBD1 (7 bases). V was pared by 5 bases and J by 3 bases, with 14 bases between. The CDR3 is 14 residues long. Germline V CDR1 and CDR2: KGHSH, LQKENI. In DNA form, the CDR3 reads TGTGCCAGCTCAGCGTCAGGGGGGCGCTACGAGCAGTACTTC. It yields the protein CASSASGGRYEQYF.

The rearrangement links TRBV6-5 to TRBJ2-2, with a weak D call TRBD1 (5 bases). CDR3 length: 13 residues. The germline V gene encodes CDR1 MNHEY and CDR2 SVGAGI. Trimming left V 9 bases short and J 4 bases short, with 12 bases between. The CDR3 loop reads CARAGSATGELFF. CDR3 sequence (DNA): TGTGCCAGGGCAGGGTCCGCCACCGGGGAGCTGTTTTTT.

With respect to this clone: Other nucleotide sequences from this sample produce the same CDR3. The CDR3: CAIAIGGDRGNYEQYF. In DNA, the CDR3 is TGTGCCATCGCGATCGGGGGAGACAGGGGGAACTACGAGCAGTACTTC. This chain uses TRBV7-9 with TRBJ2-7; 9 bases are shared with TRBD1. The length of the CDR3 is 16 residues. Looked up from germline, CDR1 is SEHNR and CDR2 is FQNEAQ (reference sequence). V was pared by 10 bases and J by 3 bases, with 16 bases of the junction left unmatched.

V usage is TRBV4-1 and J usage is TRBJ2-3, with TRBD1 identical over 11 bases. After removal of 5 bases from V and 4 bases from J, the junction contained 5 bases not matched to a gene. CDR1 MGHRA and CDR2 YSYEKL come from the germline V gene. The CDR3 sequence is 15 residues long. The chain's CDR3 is CASSSPGQGADTQYF. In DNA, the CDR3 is TGCGCCAGCAGCTCACCGGGACAGGGGGCAGATACGCAGTATTTT.

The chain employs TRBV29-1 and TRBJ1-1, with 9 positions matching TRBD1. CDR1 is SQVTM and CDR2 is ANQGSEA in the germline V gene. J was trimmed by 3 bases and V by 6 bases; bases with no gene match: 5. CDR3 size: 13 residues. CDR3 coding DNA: TGCAGCGTCGGGACAGGGAGGCACACTGAAGCTTTCTTT. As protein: CSVGTGRHTEAFF.

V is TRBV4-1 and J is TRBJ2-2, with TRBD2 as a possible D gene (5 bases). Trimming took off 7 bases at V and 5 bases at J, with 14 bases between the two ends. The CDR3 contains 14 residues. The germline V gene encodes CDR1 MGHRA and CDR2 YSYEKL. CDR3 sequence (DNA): TGCGCCAGCATACCCCCTCCGGGGACCGGGGAGCTGTTTTTT. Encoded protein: CASIPPPGTGELFF.

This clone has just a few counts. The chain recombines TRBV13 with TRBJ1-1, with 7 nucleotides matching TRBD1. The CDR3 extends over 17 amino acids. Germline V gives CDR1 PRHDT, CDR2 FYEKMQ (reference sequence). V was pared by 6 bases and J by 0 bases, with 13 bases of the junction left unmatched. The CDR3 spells CASSEGHPGQVNTEAFF. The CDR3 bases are TGTGCCAGCAGTGAAGGTCACCCCGGACAGGTGAACACTGAAGCTTTCTTT.

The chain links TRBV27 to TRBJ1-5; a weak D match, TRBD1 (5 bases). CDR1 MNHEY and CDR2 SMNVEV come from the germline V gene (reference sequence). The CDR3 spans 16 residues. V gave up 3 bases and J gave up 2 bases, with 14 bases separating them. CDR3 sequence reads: CASSFRASGGNQPQHF. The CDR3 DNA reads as TGTGCCAGCAGTTTCAGGGCCTCTGGGGGCAATCAGCCCCAGCATTTT.

CDR3 DNA sequence: TGCAGCGTTTCCGGGGGGGAGCCTGGCTACACCTTC. Translation: CSVSGGEPGYTF. V gene TRBV29-1 combines with J gene TRBJ1-2, with D possibly being TRBD1 (5 bases). CDR3 length equals 12 residues. From germline, CDR1 is SQVTM and CDR2 ANQGSEA. With 5 bases removed from V and 7 bases from J, the gap between germline ends came to 14 bases.

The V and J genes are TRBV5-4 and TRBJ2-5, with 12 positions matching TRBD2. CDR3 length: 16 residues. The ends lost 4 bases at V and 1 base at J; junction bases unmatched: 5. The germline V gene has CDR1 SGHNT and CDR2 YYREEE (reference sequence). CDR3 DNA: TGTGCCAGCAGCCCTAGACTAGCGGGGGCCCAAGAGACCCAGTACTTC. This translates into CASSPRLAGAQETQYF.

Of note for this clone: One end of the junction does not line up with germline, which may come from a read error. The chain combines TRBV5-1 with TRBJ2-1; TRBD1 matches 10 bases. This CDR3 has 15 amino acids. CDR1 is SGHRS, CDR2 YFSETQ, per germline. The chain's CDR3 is CASSLGQGSVDEQFF. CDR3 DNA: TGCGCCAGCAGTTTGGGACAGGGGTCGGTCGATGAGCAGTTCTTC.